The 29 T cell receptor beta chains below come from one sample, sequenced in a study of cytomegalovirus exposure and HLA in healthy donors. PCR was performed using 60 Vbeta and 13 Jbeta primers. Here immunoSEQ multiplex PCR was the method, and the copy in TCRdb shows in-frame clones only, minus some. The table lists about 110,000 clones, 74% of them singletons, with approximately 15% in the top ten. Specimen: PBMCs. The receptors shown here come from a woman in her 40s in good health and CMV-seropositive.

CDR3 sequence (DNA): TGTGCCAGCAGCCAAGAAGAGGCGGACAGCTATGGCTACACCTTC. It yields the protein CASSQEEADSYGYTF. This rearrangement joins TRBV2 to TRBJ1-2; a weak D match, TRBD1 (6 bases). The CDR3 has 15 residues. V lost 6 bases, J lost 4 bases, and 18 bases lay in between. Germline V gene lookup returns CDR1 SNHLY and CDR2 FYNNEI.

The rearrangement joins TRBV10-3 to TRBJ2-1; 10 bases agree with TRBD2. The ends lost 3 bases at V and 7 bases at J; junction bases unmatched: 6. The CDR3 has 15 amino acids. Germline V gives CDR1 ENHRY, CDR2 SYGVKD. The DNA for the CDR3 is TGTGCCATCAGTGATATAAGCGGGGGGGCAAATGAGCAGTTCTTC. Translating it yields CAISDISGGANEQFF.

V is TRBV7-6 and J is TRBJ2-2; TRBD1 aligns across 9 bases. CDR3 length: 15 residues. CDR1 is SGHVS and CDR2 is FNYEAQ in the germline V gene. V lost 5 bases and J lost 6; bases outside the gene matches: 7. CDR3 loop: CASSPGQGGAGELFF. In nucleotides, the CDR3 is TGTGCCAGCAGCCCGGGACAGGGCGGGGCCGGGGAGCTGTTTTTT.

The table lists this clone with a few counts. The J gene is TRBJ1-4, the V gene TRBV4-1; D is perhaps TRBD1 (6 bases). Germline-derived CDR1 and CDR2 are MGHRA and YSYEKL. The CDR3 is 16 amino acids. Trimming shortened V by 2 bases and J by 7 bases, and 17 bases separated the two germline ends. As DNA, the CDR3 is TGCGCCAGCAGCCAATCCCGCAGGGGTGAAGTTGAAAAACTGTTTTTT. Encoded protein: CASSQSRRGEVEKLFF.

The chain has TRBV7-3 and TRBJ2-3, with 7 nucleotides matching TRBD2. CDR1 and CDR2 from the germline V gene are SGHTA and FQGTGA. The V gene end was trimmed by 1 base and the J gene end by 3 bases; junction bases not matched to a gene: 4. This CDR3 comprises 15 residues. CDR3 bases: TGTGCCAGCAGCTTAAGTCCGGGACTAACAGATACGCAGTATTTT. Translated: CASSLSPGLTDTQYF.

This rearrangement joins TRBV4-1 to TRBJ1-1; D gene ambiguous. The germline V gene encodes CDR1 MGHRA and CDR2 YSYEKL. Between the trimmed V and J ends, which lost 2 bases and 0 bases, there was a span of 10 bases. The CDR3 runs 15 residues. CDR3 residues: CASSQLARVNTEAFF. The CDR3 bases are TGCGCCAGCAGCCAACTTGCTCGGGTGAACACTGAAGCTTTCTTT.

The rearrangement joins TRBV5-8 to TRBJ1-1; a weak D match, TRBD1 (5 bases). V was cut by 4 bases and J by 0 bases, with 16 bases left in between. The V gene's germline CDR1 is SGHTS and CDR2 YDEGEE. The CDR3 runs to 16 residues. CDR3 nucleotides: TGTGCCAGCAGCATCCGTACAGGATTCATGAACACTGAAGCTTTCTTT. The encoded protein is CASSIRTGFMNTEAFF.

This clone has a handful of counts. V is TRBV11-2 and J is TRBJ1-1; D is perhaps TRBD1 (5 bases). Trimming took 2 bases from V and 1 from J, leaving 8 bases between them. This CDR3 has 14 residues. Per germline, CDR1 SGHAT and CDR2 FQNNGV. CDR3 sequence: CASSLRGGNTEAFF. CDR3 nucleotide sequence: TGTGCCAGCAGCTTAAGGGGCGGGAACACTGAAGCTTTCTTT.

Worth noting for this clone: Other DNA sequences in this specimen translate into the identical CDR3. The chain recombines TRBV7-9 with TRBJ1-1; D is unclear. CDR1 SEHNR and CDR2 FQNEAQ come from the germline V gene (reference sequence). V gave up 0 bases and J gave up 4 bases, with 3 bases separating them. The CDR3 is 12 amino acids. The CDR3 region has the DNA TGTGCCAGCAGCTTAGCGGCCACTGAAGCTTTCTTT. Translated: CASSLAATEAFF.

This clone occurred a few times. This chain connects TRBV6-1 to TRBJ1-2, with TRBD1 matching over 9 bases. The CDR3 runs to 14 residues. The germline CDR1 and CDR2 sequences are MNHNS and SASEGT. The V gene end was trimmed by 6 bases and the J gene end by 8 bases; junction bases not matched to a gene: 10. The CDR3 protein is CASSVDRGTMGYTF. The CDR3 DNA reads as TGTGCCAGCAGCGTGGACAGGGGAACTATGGGCTACACCTTC.

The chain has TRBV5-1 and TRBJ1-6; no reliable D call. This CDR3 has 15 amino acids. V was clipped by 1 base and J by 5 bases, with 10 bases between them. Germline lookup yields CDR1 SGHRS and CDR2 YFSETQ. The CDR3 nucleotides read TGCGCCAGCAGCTTGCGATCACAGAATAATTCACCCCTCCACTTT. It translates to CASSLRSQNNSPLHF.

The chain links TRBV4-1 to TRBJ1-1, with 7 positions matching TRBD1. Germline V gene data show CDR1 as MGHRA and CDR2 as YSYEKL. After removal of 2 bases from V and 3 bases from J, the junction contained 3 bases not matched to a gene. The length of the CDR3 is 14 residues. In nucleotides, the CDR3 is TGCGCCAGCAGCCAACCAGGGGGGCACACTGAAGCTTTCTTT. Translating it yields CASSQPGGHTEAFF.

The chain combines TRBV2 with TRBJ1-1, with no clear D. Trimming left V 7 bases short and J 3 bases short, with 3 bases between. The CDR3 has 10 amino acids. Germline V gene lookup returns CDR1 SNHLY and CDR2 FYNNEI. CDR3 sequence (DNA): TGTGCCAGCACATACACTGAAGCTTTCTTT. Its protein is CASTYTEAFF.

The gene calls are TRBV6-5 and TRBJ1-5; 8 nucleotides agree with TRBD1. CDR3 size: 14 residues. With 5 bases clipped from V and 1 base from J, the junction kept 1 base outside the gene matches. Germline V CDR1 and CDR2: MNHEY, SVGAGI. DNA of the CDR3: TGTGCCAGCAGTAGGACAGGGAGCAATCAGCCCCAGCATTTT. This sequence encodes CASSRTGSNQPQHF.

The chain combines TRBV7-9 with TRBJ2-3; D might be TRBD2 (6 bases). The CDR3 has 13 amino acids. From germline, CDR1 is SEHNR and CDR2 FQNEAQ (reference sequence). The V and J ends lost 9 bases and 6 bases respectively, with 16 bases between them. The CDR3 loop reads CASNRGGADTQYF. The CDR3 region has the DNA TGTGCCAGTAACCGAGGAGGGGCGGATACGCAGTATTTT.

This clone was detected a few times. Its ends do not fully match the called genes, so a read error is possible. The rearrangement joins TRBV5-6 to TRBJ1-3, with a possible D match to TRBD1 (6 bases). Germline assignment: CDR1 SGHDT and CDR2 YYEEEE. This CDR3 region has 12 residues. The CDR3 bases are TGTGCCAGCAGCGTAACACAGGGTACCAGATATTTT. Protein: CASSVTQGTRYF.

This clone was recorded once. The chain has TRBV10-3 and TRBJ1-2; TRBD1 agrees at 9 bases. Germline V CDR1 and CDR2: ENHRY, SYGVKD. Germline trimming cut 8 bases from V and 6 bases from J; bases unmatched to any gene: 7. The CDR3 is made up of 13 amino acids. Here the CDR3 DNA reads TGTGCCATCCACAAACAGGGGGCGGATGGCTACACCTTC. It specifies CAIHKQGADGYTF.

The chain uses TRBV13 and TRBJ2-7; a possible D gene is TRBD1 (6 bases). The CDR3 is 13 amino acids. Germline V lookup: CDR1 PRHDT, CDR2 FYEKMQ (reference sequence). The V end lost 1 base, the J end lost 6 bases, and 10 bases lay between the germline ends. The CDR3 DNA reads TGTGCCAGCAGCTTAGAAACCAGGGGCGAGCAGTACTTC. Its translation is CASSLETRGEQYF.

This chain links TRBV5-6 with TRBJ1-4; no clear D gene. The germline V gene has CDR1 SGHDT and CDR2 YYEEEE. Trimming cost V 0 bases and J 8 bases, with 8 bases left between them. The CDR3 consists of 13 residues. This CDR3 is CASSLAVREKLFF. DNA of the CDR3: TGTGCCAGCAGCTTGGCTGTCAGGGAAAAACTGTTTTTT. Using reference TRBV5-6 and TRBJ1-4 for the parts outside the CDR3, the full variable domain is DAGVTQSPTHLIKTRGQQVTLRCSPKSGHDTVSWYQQALGQGPQFIFQYYEEEERQRGNFPDRFSGHQFPNYSSELNVNALLLGDSALYLCASSLAVREKLFFGSGTQLSVL.

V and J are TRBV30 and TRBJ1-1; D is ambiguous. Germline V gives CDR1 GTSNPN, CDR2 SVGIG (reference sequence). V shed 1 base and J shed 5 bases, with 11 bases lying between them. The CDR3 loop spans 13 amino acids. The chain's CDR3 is CAWSGSGKTEAFF. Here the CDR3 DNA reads TGTGCCTGGAGTGGCAGCGGGAAGACTGAAGCTTTCTTT.

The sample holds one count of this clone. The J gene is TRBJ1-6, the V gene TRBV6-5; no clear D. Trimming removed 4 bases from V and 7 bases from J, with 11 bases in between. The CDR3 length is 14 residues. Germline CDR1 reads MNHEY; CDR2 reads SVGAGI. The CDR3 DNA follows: TGTGCCAGCAGTTCGGGGTTGGGGAATTCACCCCTCCACTTT. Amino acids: CASSSGLGNSPLHF.

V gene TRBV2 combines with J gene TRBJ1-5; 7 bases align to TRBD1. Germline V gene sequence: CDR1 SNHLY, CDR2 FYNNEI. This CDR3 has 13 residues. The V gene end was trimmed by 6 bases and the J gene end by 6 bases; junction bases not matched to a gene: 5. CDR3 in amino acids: CASSETGFQPQHF. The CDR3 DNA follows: TGTGCCAGCAGCGAGACAGGGTTTCAGCCCCAGCATTTT. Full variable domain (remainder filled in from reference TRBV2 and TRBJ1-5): EPEVTQTPSHQVTQMGQEVILRCVPISNHLYFYWYRQILGQKVEFLVSFYNNEISEKSEIFDDQFSVERPDGSNFTLKIRSTKLEDSAMYFCASSETGFQPQHFGDGTRLSIL.

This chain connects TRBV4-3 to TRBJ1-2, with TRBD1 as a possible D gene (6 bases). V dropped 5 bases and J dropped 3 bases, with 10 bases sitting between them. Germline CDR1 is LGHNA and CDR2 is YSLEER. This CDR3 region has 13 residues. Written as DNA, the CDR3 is TGCGCCAGCAGCAAAGGACAGCACTATGGCTACACCTTC. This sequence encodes CASSKGQHYGYTF.

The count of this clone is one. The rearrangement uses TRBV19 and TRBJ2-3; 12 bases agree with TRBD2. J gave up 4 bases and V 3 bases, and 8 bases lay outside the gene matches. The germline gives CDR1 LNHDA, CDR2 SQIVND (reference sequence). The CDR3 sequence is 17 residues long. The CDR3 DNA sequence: TGTGCCAGTAGTATTATCTCGACTAGCGGGGGTCCAGATACGCAGTATTTT. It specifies CASSIISTSGGPDTQYF.

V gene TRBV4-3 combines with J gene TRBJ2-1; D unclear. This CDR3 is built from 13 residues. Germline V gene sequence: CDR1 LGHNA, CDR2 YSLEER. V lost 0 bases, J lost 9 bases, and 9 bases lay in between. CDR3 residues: CASSQDLFLEQFF. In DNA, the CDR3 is TGCGCCAGCAGCCAAGATCTTTTCCTTGAGCAGTTCTTC.

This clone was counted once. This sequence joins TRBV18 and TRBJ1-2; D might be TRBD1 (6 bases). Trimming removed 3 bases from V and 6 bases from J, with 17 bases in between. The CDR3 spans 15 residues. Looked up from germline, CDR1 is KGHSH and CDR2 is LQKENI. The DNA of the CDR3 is TGTGCCAGCTCACCTTACAGGGTGGGGTTGAATGGCTACACCTTC. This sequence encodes CASSPYRVGLNGYTF. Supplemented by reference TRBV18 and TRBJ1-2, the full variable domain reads NAGVMQNPRHLVRRRGQEARLRCSPMKGHSHVYWYRQLPEEGLKFMVYLQKENIIDESGMPKERFSAEFPKEGPSILRIQQVVRGDSAAYFCASSPYRVGLNGYTFGSGTRLTVV.

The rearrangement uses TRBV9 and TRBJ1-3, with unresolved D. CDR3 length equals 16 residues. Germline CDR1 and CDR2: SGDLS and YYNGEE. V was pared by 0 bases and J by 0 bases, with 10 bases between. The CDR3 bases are TGTGCCAGCAGCGTAGACATGTCGCACTCTGGAAACACCATATATTTT. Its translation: CASSVDMSHSGNTIYF.

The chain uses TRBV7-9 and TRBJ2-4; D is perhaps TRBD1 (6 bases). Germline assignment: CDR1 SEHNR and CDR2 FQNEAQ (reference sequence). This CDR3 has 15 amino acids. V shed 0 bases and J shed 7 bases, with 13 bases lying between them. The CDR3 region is CASSLADSSINIQYF. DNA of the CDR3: TGTGCCAGCAGCTTAGCGGACAGTTCGATCAACATTCAGTACTTC.

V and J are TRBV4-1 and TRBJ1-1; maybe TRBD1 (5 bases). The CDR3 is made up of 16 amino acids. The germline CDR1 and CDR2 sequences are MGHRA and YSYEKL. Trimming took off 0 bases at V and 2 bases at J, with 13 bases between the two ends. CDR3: CASSQEPVQGNTEAFF. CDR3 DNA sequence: TGCGCCAGCAGCCAAGAACCGGTGCAGGGTAACACTGAAGCTTTCTTT.